The 27 T cell receptor beta chains below all came from one sample that was sequenced in a study of control samples from healthy donors and cancer patients. Repertoires were generated with immunoSEQ multiplex PCR, while TCRdb's copy carries only in-frame clones and drops some. This table has approximately 70,000 clones, more than 70% appearing once. Specimen: PBMCs. Every receptor here comes from a woman in her fifties or sixties with head and neck cancer.

This rearrangement joins TRBV5-4 to TRBJ2-7, with D tentatively TRBD1 or TRBD2 (6 bases each). Germline CDR1 reads SGHNT; CDR2 reads YYREEE (reference sequence). This CDR3 contains 14 residues. Trimming took 0 bases from V and 5 from J, leaving 12 bases between them. CDR3 amino acids: CASSLERRGNEQYF. For the CDR3, the DNA is TGTGCCAGCAGCTTGGAAAGGAGGGGGAACGAGCAGTACTTC.

The chain joins TRBV5-1 to TRBJ2-3; 9 bases line up with TRBD2. Germline V gene sequence: CDR1 SGHRS, CDR2 YFSETQ. V lost 3 bases, J lost 1 base, and 9 bases stayed unmatched. CDR3 length: 17 residues. DNA for the CDR3: TGCGCCAGCAGCTCACTTAGGGTAGCGGGAGGCACAGATACGCAGTATTTT. It encodes CASSSLRVAGGTDTQYF.

V and J are TRBV7-3 and TRBJ2-2; D call uncertain. Germline values: CDR1 SGHTA, CDR2 FQGTGA. The germline V and J ends were trimmed by 5 bases and 6 bases, with 16 bases remaining between them. The CDR3 consists of 15 residues. CDR3 nucleotide sequence: TGTGCCAGCAGCCAGCCGTCGGGTGGTGCCGGGGAGCTGTTTTTT. It specifies CASSQPSGGAGELFF.

The rearrangement uses TRBV9 and TRBJ2-7; 7 bases align to TRBD2. The CDR3 length is 15 residues. V lost 8 bases, J lost 3 bases, and 14 bases stayed unmatched. The V gene's germline CDR1 is SGDLS and CDR2 YYNGEE. The CDR3 DNA sequence: TGTGCCAGTACGACCGGGGAGGGCCTTTACTACGAGCAGTACTTC. As protein: CASTTGEGLYYEQYF.

This clone was counted between two and nine times. The gene calls are TRBV12-3 or TRBV12-4 and TRBJ1-1; D is unclear. This CDR3 is 13 amino acids long. V shed 5 bases and J shed 1 base, with 8 bases lying between them. In nucleotides, the CDR3 is TGTGCCAGCAGTCCTCCAGGGAACACTGAAGCTTTCTTT. Amino acid sequence: CASSPPGNTEAFF.

This sequence joins TRBV6-1 and TRBJ1-5, with D tentatively TRBD1 (5 bases). From germline, CDR1 is MNHNS and CDR2 SASEGT. This CDR3 comprises 18 residues. V was trimmed by 1 base and J by 0 bases, leaving 16 bases between them. The chain's CDR3 is CASSEVLGTRYSNQPQHF. The CDR3 DNA reads as TGTGCCAGCAGTGAAGTGTTGGGGACCCGGTATAGCAATCAGCCCCAGCATTTT.

This clone was counted a single time. V is TRBV4-1 and J is TRBJ1-1; D is possibly TRBD1 (5 bases). This CDR3 has 15 residues. Germline values: CDR1 MGHRA, CDR2 YSYEKL. V was pared by 1 base and J by 4 bases, with 13 bases between. The CDR3 region is CASSQGSGLGTEAFF. CDR3 nucleotides: TGCGCCAGCAGCCAAGGCTCAGGGTTGGGCACTGAAGCTTTCTTT.

The chain is built from TRBV4-3 and TRBJ2-7; the match to TRBD1 covers 9 bases. The CDR3 length is 14 residues. The junction had 3 bases not matched to a gene; V was cut back by 4 bases and J by 2 bases. The germline V gene encodes CDR1 LGHNA and CDR2 YSLEER. The CDR3 sequence is CASSPGTGTYEQYF. DNA for the CDR3: TGCGCCAGCAGCCCCGGGACAGGGACCTACGAGCAGTACTTC.

This clone was recorded once. This chain uses TRBV27 with TRBJ1-1, with no clear D. Deletions cut 5 bases from V and 0 bases from J, with 10 bases between. Per germline, CDR1 MNHEY and CDR2 SMNVEV (reference sequence). The CDR3 length is 14 residues. In DNA form, the CDR3 reads TGTGCCAGCAGTCCCGGACGGATGAACACTGAAGCTTTCTTT. Residues: CASSPGRMNTEAFF.

This clone was counted between two and nine times. The genes are TRBV7-9 and TRBJ1-1; unclear D gene. Germline V gives CDR1 SEHNR, CDR2 FQNEAQ (reference sequence). The CDR3 runs to 15 residues. V was clipped by 5 bases and J by 5 bases, with 18 bases between them. The CDR3 DNA sequence: TGTGCCAGCAGCACCCCGGACGTGCCGGGGACTGAAGCTTTCTTT. Translated, it gives CASSTPDVPGTEAFF.

This chain connects TRBV5-4 to TRBJ2-7, with D possibly being TRBD1 (6 bases). The CDR3 is 15 residues long. V shed 4 bases and J shed 3 bases, with 17 bases lying between them. Germline loops: CDR1 SGHNT, CDR2 YYREEE (reference sequence). This CDR3 reads CASSDTRQAGYEQYF. CDR3 bases: TGTGCCAGCAGCGATACTAGACAGGCGGGCTACGAGCAGTACTTC.

The rearrangement links TRBV25-1 to TRBJ1-2; no definite D call. V lost 3 bases and J 4 bases, leaving 9 bases between the germline ends. Germline CDR1 is MGHDK and CDR2 is SYGVNS. The CDR3 is 13 amino acids. For the CDR3, the DNA is TGTGCCAGCAGTGAGCCTACAGTCTATGGCTACACCTTC. Translated: CASSEPTVYGYTF.

This chain's CDR3 is CASSPLDTGLDGYTF. The CDR3 bases are TGTGCCAGCTCACCACTGGACACAGGATTGGATGGCTACACCTTC. The rearrangement uses TRBV18 and TRBJ1-2; TRBD1 might be the D (5 bases). The CDR3 covers 15 residues. Germline V CDR1 and CDR2: KGHSH, LQKENI. Trimming left V 1 base short and J 6 bases short, with 15 bases between.

Only one count was recorded for this clone. CDR3: CASSILEGRDTEAFF. The CDR3 region has the DNA TGCGCCAGCAGCATCCTCGAGGGGCGCGACACTGAAGCTTTCTTT. The chain combines TRBV5-1 with TRBJ1-1, with D tentatively TRBD1 (5 bases). CDR1 and CDR2 (germline): SGHRS, YFSETQ. V was clipped by 4 bases and J by 3 bases, with 16 bases between them. The CDR3 length is 15 residues. The variable domain in full, with the rest retrieved from reference TRBV5-1 and TRBJ1-1, is KAGVTQTPRYLIKTRGQQVTLSCSPISGHRSVSWYQQTPGQGLQFLFEYFSETQRNKGNFPGRFSGRQFSNSRSEMNVSTLELGDSALYLCASSILEGRDTEAFFGQGTRLTVV.

V is TRBV15 and J is TRBJ1-1; D remains unclear. V gave up 3 bases and J gave up 2 bases, with 7 bases separating them. CDR1 is LNHNV and CDR2 is YYDKDF in the germline V gene (reference sequence). This CDR3 is 13 amino acids long. CDR3 loop: CATSSNSNTEAFF. The CDR3, as DNA: TGTGCCACCAGCAGTAACAGTAACACTGAAGCTTTCTTT.

The chain joins TRBV5-8 to TRBJ2-2; 8 bases line up with TRBD1. Germline CDR1 SGHTS, CDR2 YDEGEE. With 2 bases clipped from V and 3 bases from J, the junction kept 6 bases outside the gene matches. This CDR3 spans 16 amino acids. The CDR3 reads CASSFLAGGYTGELFF. The CDR3 DNA follows: TGTGCCAGCAGCTTCCTGGCAGGGGGCTACACCGGGGAGCTGTTTTTT.

The chain recombines TRBV7-3 with TRBJ1-1; no firm D call. V was pared by 6 bases and J by 0 bases, with 8 bases between. The CDR3 totals 13 residues. Germline V gene sequence: CDR1 SGHTA, CDR2 FQGTGA. The CDR3 DNA is TGTGCCAGCAGGGCAGAACTGAACACTGAAGCTTTCTTT. Its translation: CASRAELNTEAFF.

The CDR3 bases are TGTGCCTGGAGTTCAGGAGGGGCCCACCTAGCCAAAAACATTCAGTACTTC. Translated: CAWSSGGAHLAKNIQYF. The V and J genes are TRBV30 and TRBJ2-4, with D perhaps TRBD2 (6 bases). The CDR3 has 17 residues. Trimming took off 2 bases at V and 0 bases at J, with 17 bases between the two ends. Germline assignment: CDR1 GTSNPN and CDR2 SVGIG (reference sequence).

The rearrangement uses TRBV6-5 and TRBJ1-3, with D hard to call. Germline V lookup: CDR1 MNHEY, CDR2 SVGAGI. Trimming took 4 bases from V and 0 from J, leaving 10 bases between them. This CDR3 has 15 residues. The CDR3: CASSSTSSSGNTIYF. CDR3 DNA: TGTGCCAGCAGTTCTACAAGCAGCTCTGGAAACACCATATATTTT.

The chain links TRBV7-3 to TRBJ2-5; 7 nucleotides match TRBD2. The V segment lost 4 bases and the J segment 4 bases; nucleotides outside the gene matches: 9. Germline CDR1 is SGHTA and CDR2 is FQGTGA. This CDR3 comprises 15 residues. CDR3 coding DNA: TGTGCCAGCAGCTCCAAACCGGGGAGGGGAGAGACCCAGTACTTC. This encodes CASSSKPGRGETQYF. Together with reference TRBV7-3 and TRBJ2-5, the CDR3 gives the full variable domain: GAGVSQTPSNKVTEKGKYVELRCDPISGHTALYWYRQSLGQGPEFLIYFQGTGAADDSGLPNDRFFAVRPEGSVSTLKIQRTERGDSAVYLCASSSKPGRGETQYFGPGTRLLVL.

The chain carries TRBV30 and TRBJ1-1; TRBD1 might be the D (6 bases). This CDR3 comprises 13 residues. Trimming took off 4 bases at V and 7 bases at J, with 16 bases between the two ends. The V gene's germline CDR1 is GTSNPN and CDR2 SVGIG (reference sequence). The CDR3: CAWNFDRNYEAFF. The CDR3 coding sequence is TGTGCCTGGAATTTTGACAGGAACTATGAAGCTTTCTTT.

The chain has TRBV19 and TRBJ1-6; TRBD1 is a possible D gene (5 bases). CDR1 is LNHDA, CDR2 SQIVND, per germline (reference sequence). Trimming took 7 bases from V and 10 from J, leaving 26 bases between them. CDR3 length equals 17 residues. The CDR3 reads CASTINFDDSRRSPLHF. CDR3 DNA: TGTGCCAGTACCATTAATTTCGACGACAGCCGTCGATCACCCCTCCACTTT.

The gene calls are TRBV15 and TRBJ2-5; no firm D call. CDR3 size: 14 residues. Germline values: CDR1 LNHNV, CDR2 YYDKDF (reference sequence). The germline V and J ends were trimmed by 0 bases and 4 bases, with 9 bases remaining between them. CDR3 coding DNA: TGTGCCACCAGCAGAGATCTAGTGTCAGAGACCCAGTACTTC. This gives the protein CATSRDLVSETQYF.

The rearrangement uses TRBV11-1 and TRBJ1-1; 7 bases line up with TRBD1. The CDR3 runs to 15 residues. The junction had 8 bases not matched to a gene; V was cut back by 6 bases and J by 1 base. Germline V lookup: CDR1 SGHAT, CDR2 FQDESV (reference sequence). CDR3 coding DNA: TGTGCCAGCAGTGGGGGAAACAGGGGGAACACTGAAGCTTTCTTT. Protein: CASSGGNRGNTEAFF.

This clone was observed once. This chain links TRBV6-5 with TRBJ2-1, with 7 bases aligning to TRBD2. CDR1 is MNHEY and CDR2 is SVGAGI in the germline V gene. Germline trimming cut 8 bases from V and 9 bases from J; bases unmatched to any gene: 13. CDR3 length: 14 amino acids. CDR3 coding DNA: TGTGCCAGCGGCTATAGCGGGCCAGGACTTGAGCAGTTCTTC. Its protein is CASGYSGPGLEQFF.

There are a few counts of this clone. As DNA, the CDR3 is TGTGCCAGCAGCGCGGGGAATTTGGACTATGGCTACACCTTC. As protein: CASSAGNLDYGYTF. The chain combines TRBV7-9 with TRBJ1-2; no reliable D call. This CDR3 spans 14 amino acids. V lost 5 bases to trimming and J lost 3 bases, with 13 bases between them. Germline values: CDR1 SEHNR, CDR2 FQNEAQ (reference sequence).

V is TRBV5-1 and J is TRBJ1-4; TRBD1 agrees at 8 bases. Germline CDR1 reads SGHRS; CDR2 reads YFSETQ. Trimming removed 4 bases from V and 4 bases from J; junction bases left unmatched: 6. The CDR3 covers 15 residues. The CDR3 coding sequence is TGCGCCAGCAGCACAATGACAGGGGATAATGAAAAACTGTTTTTT. Protein: CASSTMTGDNEKLFF.